This T cell receptor (beta chain) was obtained from a study of cytomegalovirus exposure and HLA in healthy donors. Study results and limitations: In a later analysis, V- and J-gene trimming of beta chains associated with a DCLRE1C missense variant, replicated independently. HLA-A and HLA-B allele assignments for most subjects were reportedly predicted accurately using TCR beta sequences. Indistinguishability led to the exclusion of some V segments, TRBV6-2 and TRBV6-3 included.

CDR3 length: 14 residues. The germline CDR1 and CDR2 sequences are GTSNPN and SVGIG (reference sequence). Trimming took 8 bases from V and 3 from J, leaving 18 bases between them. Donors in the study were healthy people who gave bone marrow. Amplification used 60 Vbeta primers and 13 Jbeta primers. Generated by immunoSEQ multiplex PCR, the TCRdb table keeps only in-frame clones and is missing some. Of 85,000 to 100,000 clones listed, roughly 82% are singletons. Worth noting for this clone: What it binds is unknown.

The sequence derives from a human donor in good health. Material for sequencing was PBMCs. The gene calls are TRBV30 and TRBJ2-3, with D possibly matching TRBD2 (5 bases). CDR3 amino acids: CARTQSGTTDTQYF. The CDR3 nucleotides read TGTGCCCGGACTCAAAGCGGAACGACAGATACGCAGTATTTT.